The entry below gives a single T cell receptor beta chain sequence along with its context. Its antigen is unknown. The data were obtained in a study of OX40 agonist ivuxolimab in advanced cancers. Study-level background: Ivuxolimab, which patients received intravenously every 2 weeks, was dosed at 0.01 to 10 mg/kg. Aged about 20 to 85 with a mean of about 60 years, they were almost 85% male.

Assay: immunoSEQ multiplex PCR; the TCRdb copy retains only in-frame clones and omits some. Of 45,000 to 60,000 clones detected, about nine tenths appear once; the ten largest clones hold just under 8%. The germline V gene encodes CDR1 MNHNY and CDR2 SVGAGI (reference sequence). V lost 2 bases, J lost 5 bases, and 9 bases lay in between. The CDR3 totals 13 residues. General study results and limits: Researchers did not establish what antigens the expanded peripheral T cells target.

Individuals having autoimmune disease history or systemic immunosuppression were not enrolled. The material was CD4+ or CD8+ T cells sorted from blood, obtained in a trial of the OX40 agonist ivuxolimab. V and J are TRBV6-6 and TRBJ2-5; D perhaps matches TRBD2 (7 bases). The clonotype was recovered from an adult with an advanced solid tumor such as melanoma, head and neck, liver or kidney cancer. The CDR3 sequence: CASSYGGAETQYF. CDR3 nucleotides: TGTGCCAGCAGTTACGGGGGGGCCGAGACCCAGTACTTC.